This T cell receptor (beta chain) originates from a study of cytotoxic CD8 clonotypes in ibrutinib-treated CLL. Study details: Patients attained some 25 partial and 2 complete responses; at median approximately 68 months, around 14 remained remitted while around twelve progressed. Response samples followed a median 12 months of treatment, range 6 to 36. The study's findings and limits: Sampling time points were not equivalent between sustained-remission and progressing patients.

CDR3 length: 18 amino acids. CDR1 is GTSNPN, CDR2 SVGIG, per germline (reference sequence). Deep sequencing aimed at 1 in 200,000 to 1 in 1 million T cells' resolution. The repertoire was sequenced with immunoSEQ multiplex PCR; TCRdb's copy has only in-frame clones and lacks some. The sample lists about 310,000 clones, approximately 80% occurring once. Points on this clone: Its antigen is currently unknown.

The source is a human donor with chronic lymphocytic leukemia. The V and J genes are TRBV30 and TRBJ2-2; maybe TRBD2 (6 bases). The source was PBMCs, collected before ibrutinib treatment. CDR3 loop: CARSRDLVRAGNTGELFF. In DNA, the CDR3 is TGTGCGAGGAGCAGGGACTTGGTTCGAGCGGGGAACACCGGGGAGCTGTTTTTT.